This T cell receptor (beta chain) was sequenced during a study of cytomegalovirus exposure and HLA in healthy donors. The CDR3 consists of 15 residues. Germline CDR1 reads SEHNR; CDR2 reads FQNEAQ (reference sequence). J was trimmed by 3 bases and V by 7 bases; bases with no gene match: 11. The donors, nominally healthy at sampling, likely had unrecorded immune exposures. The PCR had 60 Vbeta and 13 Jbeta primers. TCRdb keeps only in-frame clones here, not all; method: immunoSEQ multiplex PCR. Counted here are about 150,000 clones, about 71% occurring once; the ten biggest clones make up 2.1%. This sequence joins TRBV7-9 and TRBJ1-2, with 7 bases lining up with TRBD1. The sample comprised PBMCs. The receptor comes from a woman in her sixties in good health and CMV-seropositive. CDR3 region: CASIRGDSGDYGYTF. DNA of the CDR3: TGTGCCAGCATCAGAGGGGACAGCGGTGACTATGGCTACACCTTC. The variable domain in full, with the rest retrieved from reference TRBV7-9 and TRBJ1-2, is DTGVSQNPRHKITKRGQNVTFRCDPISEHNRLYWYRQTLGQGPEFLTYFQNEAQLEKSRLLSDRFSAERPKGSFSTLEIQRTEQGDSAMYLCASIRGDSGDYGYTFGSGTRLTVV.